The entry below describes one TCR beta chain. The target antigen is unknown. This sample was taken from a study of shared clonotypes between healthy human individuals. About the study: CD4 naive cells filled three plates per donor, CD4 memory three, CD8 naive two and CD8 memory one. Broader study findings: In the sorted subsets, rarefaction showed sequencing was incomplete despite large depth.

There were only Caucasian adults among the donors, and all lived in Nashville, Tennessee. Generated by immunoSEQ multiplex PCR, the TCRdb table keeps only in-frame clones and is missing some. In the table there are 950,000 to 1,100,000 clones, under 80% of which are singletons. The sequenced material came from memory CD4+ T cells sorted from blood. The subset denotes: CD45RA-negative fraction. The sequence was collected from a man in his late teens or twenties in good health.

In DNA, the CDR3 is TGTGCCAGCAGCGGTAGGGGACTCAATGAGCAGTTCTTC. Amino acid sequence: CASSGRGLNEQFF. The rearrangement joins TRBV9 to TRBJ2-1; weak D call: TRBD2 (6 bases). Trimming took 3 bases from V and 6 from J, leaving 10 bases between them. The CDR3 totals 13 residues. Looked up from germline, CDR1 is SGDLS and CDR2 is YYNGEE.